These 22 T cell receptor beta chains originate from one sample sequenced in a study of shared clonotypes between healthy human individuals (dated by TCRdb to the early 2020s). Library preparation used the immunoSEQ multiplex PCR assay. Drawn from immuneACCESS, this table holds only the in-frame rearrangements with V and J called that TCRdb kept. Clones are partly lost; checked studies trace under half to an unresolved V gene and leave the rest unexplained. This sample gives nearly 2 million clones in total; approximately 94% of them show up just once. The ten largest make up around 1.2% of the sample. CD8 naive samples were obtained by positive selection for CCR7 among CD45RO-negative cells, yielding a CD45RA+CCR7+ population from which TemRA cells were excluded. Sequenced sample: naive CD8+ T cells sorted from blood. This sample's cell subset or site label indicates: CD45RA+CCR7+. Receptors originate from a man aged 18 to 29 in good health.

This rearrangement joins TRBV5-4 to TRBJ2-3; TRBD2 matches at 12 bases. The CDR3 is 15 amino acids. Per the germline V gene, CDR1 is SGHNT and CDR2 is YYREEE (reference sequence). J was trimmed by 5 bases and V by 4 bases; bases with no gene match: 5. The CDR3 loop is CASSGWGLAGDTQYF. CDR3 DNA sequence: TGTGCCAGCAGCGGGTGGGGACTAGCGGGAGATACGCAGTATTTT.

The chain carries TRBV10-1 and TRBJ1-1, with 9 bases lining up with TRBD1. CDR1 and CDR2 from the germline V gene are WNHNN and SYGVQD (reference sequence). V was pared by 6 bases and J by 0 bases, with 5 bases of the junction left unmatched. The CDR3 has 15 amino acids. The CDR3 region is CASRPGTGLNTEAFF. CDR3 sequence (DNA): TGCGCCAGCAGACCCGGGACAGGGTTGAACACTGAAGCTTTCTTT.

The rearrangement joins TRBV7-2 to TRBJ2-3; TRBD2 aligns across 7 bases. The V gene's germline CDR1 is SGHTA and CDR2 FQGNSA. The V and J ends lost 5 bases and 1 base, in that order; junction bases with no gene match: 6. The CDR3 consists of 15 residues. The CDR3 nucleotides read TGTGCCAGCAGCCCGGCTCTAGCGGGCACAGATACGCAGTATTTT. This encodes CASSPALAGTDTQYF.

This clone is a singleton in its sample. The V call is TRBV19, the J call TRBJ2-7, with 8 bases aligning to TRBD1. Per germline, CDR1 LNHDA and CDR2 SQIVND (reference sequence). With V trimmed by 6 bases and J by 6 bases, 4 bases remained unmatched. The CDR3 extends over 12 amino acids. The CDR3 DNA sequence: TGTGCCAGTAGGGCCGGGACAGGCGAGCAGTACTTC. Its protein product is CASRAGTGEQYF.

The genes are TRBV4-3 and TRBJ2-7, with TRBD2 matching over 9 bases. Losses at the gene ends were 1 base for V and 2 bases for J; bases not matched to a gene: 6. The germline V gene encodes CDR1 LGHNA and CDR2 YSLEER. The CDR3 is made up of 16 amino acids. The CDR3 nucleotides are TGCGCCAGCAGCCAAGTTCTAGCGGGATGGACCTACGAGCAGTACTTC. It encodes CASSQVLAGWTYEQYF.

This sequence joins TRBV7-2 and TRBJ1-2; 7 bases are a match to TRBD1. The V and J ends lost 2 bases and 8 bases, in that order; junction bases with no gene match: 8. This CDR3 region has 14 residues. CDR1 and CDR2 from the germline V gene are SGHTA and FQGNSA. Here the CDR3 DNA reads TGTGCCAGCAGCTTACTCATGACAGGGCCGGGCTACACCTTC. It specifies CASSLLMTGPGYTF. The whole variable domain, filled in from reference TRBV7-2 and TRBJ1-2, reads GAGVSQSPSNKVTEKGKDVELRCDPISGHTALYWYRQSLGQGLEFLIYFQGNSAPDKSGLPSDRFSAERTGGSVSTLTIQRTQQEDSAVYLCASSLLMTGPGYTFGSGTRLTVV.

The chain is built from TRBV27 and TRBJ2-2; 9 bases map to TRBD1. J was trimmed by 6 bases and V by 3 bases; bases with no gene match: 5. The CDR3 consists of 15 residues. CDR1 and CDR2 (germline): MNHEY, SMNVEV (reference sequence). CDR3 residues: CASSFETGGSGELFF. The CDR3 coding sequence is TGTGCCAGCAGTTTTGAGACAGGGGGATCCGGGGAGCTGTTTTTT.

This clone was seen a single time. The chain has TRBV5-1 and TRBJ2-7; possibly TRBD2 for D (5 bases). V gave up 0 bases and J gave up 2 bases, with 9 bases separating them. Germline V gene data show CDR1 as SGHRS and CDR2 as YFSETQ. The CDR3 runs to 14 residues. DNA of the CDR3: TGCGCCAGCAGCTTGGTTGCGACTACCTACGAGCAGTACTTC. Residues: CASSLVATTYEQYF.

The J gene is TRBJ1-2, the V gene TRBV29-1, with D perhaps TRBD1 (5 bases). The CDR3 loop spans 15 amino acids. Germline assignment: CDR1 SQVTM and CDR2 ANQGSEA. V shed 6 bases and J shed 6 bases, with 23 bases lying between them. The CDR3 loop is CSVPLFREYLHGYTF. CDR3 bases: TGCAGCGTCCCTCTCTTCAGGGAATATCTTCATGGCTACACCTTC.

The rearrangement joins TRBV6-1 to TRBJ2-1; D perhaps matches TRBD2 (7 bases). The CDR3 length is 16 residues. Germline lookup yields CDR1 MNHNS and CDR2 SASEGT. Deletions cut 1 base from V and 7 bases from J, with 17 bases between. For the CDR3, the DNA is TGTGCCAGCAGTGAAGAGTTGGGGGGGGGCCAGAATGAGCAGTTCTTC. It translates to CASSEELGGGQNEQFF.

CDR3 nucleotides: TGTGCCAGCAGTTCTAGCGGGAACTACAATGAGCAGTTCTTC. It is translated as CASSSSGNYNEQFF. The chain is built from TRBV27 and TRBJ2-1, with 9 bases lining up with TRBD2. Germline lookup yields CDR1 MNHEY and CDR2 SMNVEV (reference sequence). This CDR3 has 14 amino acids. J gave up 3 bases and V 4 bases, and 1 base lay outside the gene matches.

The V call is TRBV7-9, the J call TRBJ2-7; perhaps D is TRBD1 or TRBD2 (5 bases each). CDR3 length: 12 residues. V was clipped by 7 bases and J by 1 base, with 8 bases between them. Germline-derived CDR1 and CDR2 are SEHNR and FQNEAQ (reference sequence). CDR3 sequence (DNA): TGTGCCAGCATGGGGGAGTCCTACGAGCAGTACTTC. It is translated as CASMGESYEQYF.

As concerns this clone: A read error may produce the germline difference seen at one junction end. The rearrangement uses TRBV2 and TRBJ2-1, with 8 positions matching TRBD2. The CDR3 spans 15 residues. Looked up from germline, CDR1 is SNHLY and CDR2 is FYNNEI. The DNA for the CDR3 is TGTGCCAGCAGCGAAGCTCGGGGGGGCCTCACTGAGCAGTTCTTC. It yields the protein CASSEARGGLTEQFF.

The rearrangement links TRBV5-1 to TRBJ2-5; D is unclear. Trimming stripped 4 bases from V and 5 bases from J, with 3 bases between. The CDR3 spans 10 residues. Germline V lookup: CDR1 SGHRS, CDR2 YFSETQ. CDR3 sequence reads: CASSEETQYF. CDR3 in DNA: TGCGCCAGCAGCGAGGAGACCCAGTACTTC. The complete variable domain, with remaining parts taken from reference TRBV5-1 and TRBJ2-5, reads KAGVTQTPRYLIKTRGQQVTLSCSPISGHRSVSWYQQTPGQGLQFLFEYFSETQRNKGNFPGRFSGRQFSNSRSEMNVSTLELGDSALYLCASSEETQYFGPGTRLLVL.

In regard to this clone: The identical CDR3 is also encoded by other nucleotide sequences in the sample. The gene calls are TRBV27 and TRBJ2-3, with D perhaps assigned TRBD1 or TRBD2 (5 bases each). Trimming stripped 3 bases from V and 4 bases from J, with 8 bases between. The length of the CDR3 is 13 residues. CDR1 MNHEY and CDR2 SMNVEV come from the germline V gene (reference sequence). The CDR3 bases are TGTGCCAGCAGTTTTGGGGGAGCAGATACGCAGTATTTT. It specifies CASSFGGADTQYF.

J is TRBJ1-1 and V is TRBV27; TRBD1 aligns across 8 bases. The CDR3 spans 15 residues. Trimming at V came to 5 bases and at J to 3 bases, leaving 8 bases not matched to a gene. Per germline, CDR1 MNHEY and CDR2 SMNVEV (reference sequence). The CDR3 is CASSPRTGKDTEAFF. The CDR3 nucleotides read TGTGCCAGCAGTCCAAGGACAGGGAAGGACACTGAAGCTTTCTTT.

The chain has TRBV15 and TRBJ2-2; D perhaps matches TRBD1 (6 bases). Trimming removed 8 bases from V and 6 bases from J, with 10 bases in between. Germline V gene lookup returns CDR1 LNHNV and CDR2 YYDKDF (reference sequence). This CDR3 is built from 12 residues. The CDR3 region is CATEDRPGELFF. CDR3 coding DNA: TGTGCCACCGAAGACAGGCCCGGGGAGCTGTTTTTT. Complete variable domain (other parts from reference TRBV15 and TRBJ2-2): DAMVIQNPRYQVTQFGKPVTLSCSQTLNHNVMYWYQQKSSQAPKLLFHYYDKDFNNEADTPDNFQSRRPNTSFCFLDIRSPGLGDTAMYLCATEDRPGELFFGEGSRLTVL.

The V gene is TRBV6-6, the J gene TRBJ1-2, with 7 bases matching TRBD1. CDR1 and CDR2 from the germline V gene are MNHNY and SVGAGI (reference sequence). Unmatched junction bases numbered 10, after V lost 2 bases and J lost 10 bases. The CDR3 is 14 amino acids. CDR3 loop: CASSYGVQGIDYTF. The CDR3, as DNA: TGTGCCAGCAGTTACGGGGTACAGGGGATAGACTACACCTTC.

This chain joins TRBV7-3 and TRBJ1-2; 7 bases map to TRBD1. The junction had 2 bases not matched to a gene; V was cut back by 5 bases and J by 2 bases. The CDR3 is 13 amino acids. Germline V gene lookup returns CDR1 SGHTA and CDR2 FQGTGA. The CDR3 sequence is CASSRDSNYGYTF. DNA for the CDR3: TGTGCCAGCAGCCGGGACAGCAACTATGGCTACACCTTC.

The chain joins TRBV19 to TRBJ2-7; no firm D call. This CDR3 contains 10 residues. The V gene's germline CDR1 is LNHDA and CDR2 SQIVND (reference sequence). Trimming cost V 7 bases and J 9 bases, with 10 bases left between them. CDR3 nucleotides: TGTGCCAGTATTGGCCGAGGGCAGTACTTC. Translated, it gives CASIGRGQYF.

This chain joins TRBV7-6 and TRBJ2-7, with 9 bases fitting TRBD1. This CDR3 region has 15 residues. J gave up 5 bases and V 1 base, and 6 bases lay outside the gene matches. Germline V gene data show CDR1 as SGHVS and CDR2 as FNYEAQ. The CDR3, as DNA: TGTGCCAGCAGCTTAGAACCGGACAGGGGCGACGAGCAGTACTTC. Amino acid sequence: CASSLEPDRGDEQYF.

The rearrangement joins TRBV19 to TRBJ2-1, with 8 nucleotides matching TRBD2. In germline, CDR1 is LNHDA, CDR2 SQIVND (reference sequence). This CDR3 comprises 15 residues. V shed 7 bases and J 6 bases; nucleotides not matched to a gene: 11. CDR3 nucleotides: TGTGCCAGTAATGAGCGGGAGAATGTGGGCAATGAGCAGTTCTTC. Translating gives CASNERENVGNEQFF.